A selection of T cell receptor beta chains follows, all from one sample in a study of blood T cells in healthy people across ages. TCRdb re-analysed the 5' RACE reads in MiXCR, keeping a single row per CDR3 protein. This table holds about 1.8 million distinct CDR3 sequences, less than 50% found once. Sequences were obtained from blood. These receptors originate from a woman between 35 and 50 years old in good health. Each CDR3 is given with its conserved first and last residue. The order of the fields is J gene, V gene, D gene, clone size, CDR3 DNA, CDR3 protein. The D gene is left open where the match is weak. Clone sizes are given selectively: once, few, many, or a class where the clone is expanded.

TRBJ1-5 | TRBV4-3 | NA | NA | TGCGCCAGCAGCCGGATGCCTAGCAATCAGCCCCAGCATTTT | CASSRMPSNQPQHF
TRBJ2-1 | TRBV10-3 | NA | few | TGTGCCATCAGTGGCCAAGGCGTCCATGAGCAGTTCTTC | CAISGQGVHEQFF
TRBJ2-4 | TRBV27 | NA | NA | TGTGCCAGCGGTTCAGCTCTCATCGGGGGGCTAGCCAAAAACATTCAGTACTTC | CASGSALIGGLAKNIQYF
TRBJ1-5 | TRBV7-2 | NA | NA | TGTGCCAGCAGCTCAGGGCTGCTGCCCCAGCATTTT | CASSSGLLPQHF
TRBJ2-5 | TRBV3-1 | NA | NA | TGTGCCAGCAGTCGAGGGACGGGGGTCGACCAAGAGACCCAGTACTTC | CASSRGTGVDQETQYF
TRBJ2-5 | TRBV20-1 | NA | once | TGCAGTGCTGGAGCAAGCAGGTCCCCTACAGAGACCCAGTACTTC | CSAGASRSPTETQYF
TRBJ2-3 | TRBV11-2 | TRBD2 | NA | TGTGCCAGCAGTCTTGGACTAGGGCGGGATACGCAGTATTTT | CASSLGLGRDTQYF
TRBJ2-5 | TRBV7-2 | TRBD2 | NA | TGTGCCAGCAGCCCCCATAGCGGGGCCGGGGAGCAGTACTTC | CASSPHSGAGEQYF
TRBJ2-1 | TRBV6-5 | NA | few | TGTGCCAGCAGGGGTAGCGTCGAAAATGAGCAGTTCTTC | CASRGSVENEQFF
TRBJ2-6 | TRBV20-1 | NA | NA | TGCAATGCTAGCTGGCGGACCTCTGGGGCCAACGTCCTGACTTTC | CNASWRTSGANVLTF
TRBJ2-3 | TRBV7-2 | TRBD2 | NA | TGTGCCAGCATCTTAGTTTTAACTAGCGGGGGAGGGGATACGCAGTATTTT | CASILVLTSGGGDTQYF
TRBJ2-3 | TRBV12-3/TRBV12-4 | TRBD1 | NA | TGTGCCAGCACTAAGGACAGGGGGCGCACAGATGCGCAGTATTTT | CASTKDRGRTDAQYF
TRBJ1-2 | TRBV7-2 | NA | NA | TGTGCCAGCAGCCATACAGGGCCTAACTATGGCTACACCTTC | CASSHTGPNYGYTF
TRBJ2-7 | TRBV28 | TRBD1 | many | TGTGCCAGCAGCCCAGGACAGGGGATCTACTACGAGCAGTACTTC | CASSPGQGIYYEQYF
TRBJ1-6 | TRBV20-1 | NA | NA | TGCAGTATAATACAGGGCCGATTCCAAAATTCACCCCTCCACTTT | CSIIQGRFQNSPLHF
TRBJ1-2 | TRBV28 | NA | NA | TGTGCCATCCAGACAGTGTCAGACTATGGCTACACCTTC | CAIQTVSDYGYTF
TRBJ2-5 | TRBV20-1 | NA | few | TGCAGTGCTGACTCCGCCGGGACAAGACAAGAGACCCAGTACTTC | CSADSAGTRQETQYF
TRBJ2-3 | TRBV9 | TRBD2 | NA | TGTGCCAGTGGTAGCGGGGGGGCCGGGGATACGCAGTATTTT | CASGSGGAGDTQYF
TRBJ2-3 | TRBV12-3/TRBV12-4 | TRBD1 | once | TGTGCCAGCAGAGAAGCATTGGGACAGGGAGGTTCAGATACGCAGTATTTT | CASREALGQGGSDTQYF
TRBJ1-4 | TRBV4-1 | TRBD1 | NA | TGCGCCAGCAGCCCTACCGCGGGACAGGTTAATGAAAAACTGTTTTTT | CASSPTAGQVNEKLFF
TRBJ1-2 | TRBV5-1 | NA | many | TGTGCCAGCAGCTTAGCTGACTATGGCTACACCTTC | CASSLADYGYTF
TRBJ2-1 | TRBV13 | TRBD2 | few | TGTGCCAGCAGCTCTAGCGGGGGGGCCAGGAATGAGCAGTTCTTC | CASSSSGGARNEQFF
TRBJ2-1 | TRBV4-1 | TRBD2 | few | TGCGCCAGCAGCCGCTCGATGGGACGGGGGGGCGGTGAGCAGTTCTTC | CASSRSMGRGGGEQFF
TRBJ2-5 | TRBV24-1 | TRBD1 | NA | TGTGCCACCAGTGATTTCGGACAGGGACGGGAGACCCAGTACTTC | CATSDFGQGRETQYF
TRBJ1-5 | TRBV20-1 | TRBD1 | NA | TGCAGTGCGACGGACAGGGGGCACAATCAGCCCCAGCATTTT | CSATDRGHNQPQHF
TRBJ2-2 | TRBV20-1 | TRBD1 | NA | TGCAGTGCTAGCCTACGGACAGGCCCCGGGGAGCTGTTTTTT | CSASLRTGPGELFF
TRBJ2-3 | TRBV27 | NA | NA | TGTGCCAGCAGTCCGTACAGCTACCTTAGCACAGATACGCAGTATTTT | CASSPYSYLSTDTQYF
TRBJ2-7 | TRBV15 | TRBD2 | few | TGTGCCACCAGCAGAGATAAGGGACTAGCGGGGAGCTACGAGCAGTACTTC | CATSRDKGLAGSYEQYF
TRBJ2-1 | TRBV6-2/TRBV6-3 | NA | few | TGTGCCAGCGGGGACGGAGTCTACAATGAGCAGTTCTTC | CASGDGVYNEQFF
TRBJ1-5 | TRBV20-1 | TRBD1 | NA | TGCAGTGCTAGAGAGGACAGGGGCGGTCAGCCCCAGCATTTT | CSAREDRGGQPQHF
TRBJ1-5 | TRBV20-1 | NA | NA | TGCAGTGCTAAGGAGGGTGGGGATCAGCCCCAGCATTTT | CSAKEGGDQPQHF
TRBJ2-3 | TRBV6-5 | TRBD1 | NA | TGTGCCAGCAGTGTCCCGGGACAGGGTTCTTCGCAGTATTTT | CASSVPGQGSSQYF
TRBJ1-6 | TRBV5-5 | NA | few | TGTGCCAGCAGCCGCGAGACTCATAATTCACCCCTCCACTTT | CASSRETHNSPLHF
TRBJ2-1 | TRBV27 | NA | few | TGTGCCAGCAGTTTTCGCAGGGAACAAGAGCAGTTCTTC | CASSFRREQEQFF
TRBJ2-3 | TRBV4-3 | TRBD2 | NA | TGCGCCAGCAGCCAAGATAGCGGGGTAGTGACAGATACGCAGTATTTT | CASSQDSGVVTDTQYF
TRBJ1-5 | TRBV6-2/TRBV6-3 | TRBD1 | NA | TGTGCCAGCAGTTACTCGTCCAGGGGGCGCGATCAGCCCCAGCATTTT | CASSYSSRGRDQPQHF
TRBJ2-1 | TRBV27 | NA | NA | TGTGCCAGCAGTTTTGGCGGGGTCTACAATGAGCAGTTCTTC | CASSFGGVYNEQFF
TRBJ1-2 | TRBV20-1 | TRBD1 | NA | TGCAGTGCTGCGGGACAGGGGACGGGGTTAAACTATGGCTACACCTTC | CSAAGQGTGLNYGYTF
TRBJ2-7 | TRBV14 | NA | NA | TGTGCCAACAGCCAGTCAGGGCGTAGCTCCTACGAGCAGTACTTC | CANSQSGRSSYEQYF
TRBJ2-4 | TRBV6-2/TRBV6-3 | NA | NA | TGTGCCAGCAGTTACTCTGTGGAGGGGGCCAAAAACATTCAGTACTTC | CASSYSVEGAKNIQYF